One sample yielded the 16 T cell receptor beta chains listed below, sequenced in a study of T and B cells in COVID-19 patients. From blood, roughly 220-550 ng of genomic DNA served as TRB template. TRB rearrangements were amplified by multiplex PCR with BIOMED2 TRB-A/B primers. TCRdb reanalysed the multiplex PCR reads using MiXCR and keeps one entry per CDR3 protein. The top ten hold approximately 17% of the sample, which has 15,000 to 20,000 distinct CDR3 sequences, roughly 32% seen once. The sample consisted of blood. These receptors were obtained from a human donor with active COVID-19.

The genes are TRBV5-6 and TRBJ1-2, with 7 positions matching TRBD1. This CDR3 has 14 amino acids. Unmatched junction bases numbered 12, after V lost 5 bases and J lost 8 bases. Germline CDR1 reads SGHDT; CDR2 reads YYEEEE. The CDR3 DNA reads as TGTGCCAGCAGGCTATTAAGACAGGGTCGGGGCTACACCTTC. It translates to CASRLLRQGRGYTF.

This clonotype was observed once. The CDR3 reads CASSESYEQYF. CDR3 nucleotide sequence: TGTGCCAGCAGCGAATCCTACGAGCAGTACTTC. V is TRBV6-1 and J is TRBJ2-7; no definite D call. CDR3 length: 11 amino acids. The V gene's germline CDR1 is MNHNS and CDR2 SASEGT. V lost 6 bases and J 1 base, leaving 4 bases between the germline ends.

The J gene is TRBJ2-7, the V gene TRBV7-9; 12 bases map to TRBD2. V shed 5 bases and J 5 bases; nucleotides not matched to a gene: 4. CDR3 length: 14 amino acids. Germline CDR1 reads SEHNR; CDR2 reads FQNEAQ (reference sequence). The CDR3 DNA sequence: TGTGCCAGCAGCGTACTAGCGGGGGGAAACGAGCAGTACTTC. Protein: CASSVLAGGNEQYF.

This clonotype was counted a few times. The chain links TRBV6-1 to TRBJ2-1, with unresolved D. This CDR3 has 15 residues. CDR1 MNHNS and CDR2 SASEGT come from the germline V gene. V dropped 6 bases and J dropped 5 bases, with 17 bases sitting between them. The CDR3 nucleotides read TGTGCCAGCAGCGAGCTTTCGAGGAATAACAATGAGCAGTTCTTC. Its protein is CASSELSRNNNEQFF.

The CDR3 region is CASSIKLGAVTGELFF. CDR3 nucleotide sequence: TGTGCCAGCAGCATAAAACTCGGGGCGGTCACCGGGGAGCTGTTTTTT. This rearrangement joins TRBV5-4 to TRBJ2-2; D may be TRBD1 or TRBD2 (5 bases each). This CDR3 is 16 amino acids long. V was pared by 4 bases and J by 4 bases, with 17 bases between. Germline lookup yields CDR1 SGHNT and CDR2 YYREEE (reference sequence).

This clonotype has only a few counts. V usage is TRBV27 and J usage is TRBJ1-1, with a possible D match to TRBD1 (5 bases). This CDR3 has 15 residues. V was pared by 2 bases and J by 1 base, with 11 bases between. Per the germline V gene, CDR1 is MNHEY and CDR2 is SMNVEV (reference sequence). CDR3 amino acids: CASSLLRTQNTEAFF. CDR3 nucleotides: TGTGCCAGCAGTTTACTGCGGACACAGAACACTGAAGCTTTCTTT.

There are a few counts of this clonotype. The chain is built from TRBV18 and TRBJ2-7; 11 bases line up with TRBD1. Per the germline V gene, CDR1 is KGHSH and CDR2 is LQKENI. V trimming: 3 bases; J trimming: 4 bases; junction bases outside the gene matches: 5. CDR3 length: 15 amino acids. The CDR3 here is CASSPTDRGLYEQYF. The CDR3 DNA reads as TGTGCCAGCTCACCTACGGACAGGGGGCTGTACGAGCAGTACTTC.

This clonotype was picked up a small number of times. V and J are TRBV29-1 and TRBJ2-7; tentatively, D is TRBD2 (7 bases). The CDR3 sequence is 15 residues long. Per the germline V gene, CDR1 is SQVTM and CDR2 is ANQGSEA. V gave up 7 bases and J gave up 3 bases, with 22 bases separating them. The CDR3 coding sequence is TGCAGCGCCGTAGCCCCCGGGGGAGGGGGCTACGAGCAGTACTTC. This codes for CSAVAPGGGGYEQYF.

The chain joins TRBV5-1 to TRBJ2-5; D possibly corresponds to TRBD2 (7 bases). The CDR3 is 15 residues long. Germline V gene sequence: CDR1 SGHRS, CDR2 YFSETQ. The V and J ends lost 0 bases and 4 bases respectively, with 13 bases between them. CDR3 coding DNA: TGCGCCAGCAGCTTGGAGGGGGGCGGGGGAGAGACCCAGTACTTC. As protein: CASSLEGGGGETQYF.

The rearrangement joins TRBV7-6 to TRBJ2-2; D possibly uses TRBD1 or TRBD2 (5 bases each). The CDR3 has 18 residues. The germline gives CDR1 SGHVS, CDR2 FNYEAQ. Trimming removed 0 bases from V and 2 bases from J, with 16 bases in between. The CDR3, as DNA: TGTGCCAGCAGCTTAGCGGTCCGGGACGGAGCCAACACCGGGGAGCTGTTTTTT. Its protein product is CASSLAVRDGANTGELFF.

Only a few counts were recorded for this clonotype. This rearrangement joins TRBV27 to TRBJ2-7, with unresolved D. CDR3 length: 14 residues. Germline V gene sequence: CDR1 MNHEY, CDR2 SMNVEV (reference sequence). V was clipped by 6 bases and J by 2 bases, with 14 bases between them. CDR3 sequence (DNA): TGTGCCAGCAGCCCACCTCTAGTCCCCTACGAGCAGTACTTC. It yields the protein CASSPPLVPYEQYF.

The chain carries TRBV19 and TRBJ2-4; D unresolved. The CDR3 sequence is 16 residues long. Germline CDR1 and CDR2: LNHDA and SQIVND (reference sequence). Trimming shortened V by 4 bases and J by 0 bases, and 13 bases separated the two germline ends. The CDR3 sequence is CASSNYLGIAKNIQYF. In DNA, the CDR3 is TGTGCCAGTAGTAACTATCTGGGGATAGCCAAAAACATTCAGTACTTC.

As to this clonotype: A much larger clone lies one base from this, so it may be a read error. The J gene is TRBJ2-7, the V gene TRBV29-1; no clear D gene. Trimming took off 4 bases at V and 3 bases at J, with 7 bases between the two ends. Germline assignment: CDR1 SQVTM and CDR2 ANQGSEA. The CDR3 is 11 residues long. CDR3 DNA sequence: TGCAGCGTTGTAAACATCTACGAGCAGTACTTC. This gives the protein CSVVNIYEQYF.

J is TRBJ1-4 and V is TRBV6-5; 7 bases are shared with TRBD1. Germline CDR1 is MNHEY and CDR2 is SVGAGI. The CDR3 contains 15 residues. With V trimmed by 2 bases and J by 5 bases, 5 bases remained unmatched. CDR3 sequence reads: CASSYGDRANEKLFF. Here the CDR3 DNA reads TGTGCCAGCAGTTACGGGGACAGAGCGAATGAAAAACTGTTTTTT.

This chain joins TRBV11-2 and TRBJ2-7; D is undetermined. Germline CDR1 and CDR2: SGHAT and FQNNGV. V lost 5 bases and J lost 2, with 13 bases in between. This CDR3 spans 14 amino acids. The CDR3 spells CASSPILTPYEQYV. DNA for the CDR3: TGTGCCAGCAGCCCAATTCTTACCCCCTACGAGCAGTACGTC.

The chain links TRBV20-1 to TRBJ2-1; TRBD2 aligns across 10 bases. There are 14 residues in the CDR3. Unmatched junction bases numbered 2, after V lost 0 bases and J lost 6 bases. The V gene's germline CDR1 is DFQATT and CDR2 SNEGSKA (reference sequence). The CDR3 sequence: CSAREAGGTNEQFF. In nucleotides, the CDR3 is TGCAGTGCTAGAGAAGCGGGGGGGACCAATGAGCAGTTCTTC.